The 24 T cell receptor beta chains below come from one sample, sequenced in a study of blood T cell repertoires in COVID-19. Only in-frame clones appear in the TCRdb table, and some are missing; sequencing was by immunoSEQ multiplex PCR. The sample lists 200,000 to 250,000 clones; 70% to 85% were seen once. Sequenced material: PBMCs or T cells enriched from blood (not recorded which). All receptors come from a woman aged 60-75 years who had recovered from COVID-19.

This clone was recorded only once. V gene TRBV10-3 combines with J gene TRBJ1-6, with 7 nucleotides matching TRBD1. V was pared by 7 bases and J by 5 bases, with 5 bases of the junction left unmatched. Per germline, CDR1 ENHRY and CDR2 SYGVKD. The CDR3 is 14 residues long. The CDR3 nucleotides are TGTGCCATCAAGGTTGACAGGGATAATTCACCCCTCCACTTT. This codes for CAIKVDRDNSPLHF.

This rearrangement joins TRBV19 to TRBJ1-5; 9 positions match TRBD1. CDR3 length: 17 residues. Germline CDR1 is LNHDA and CDR2 is SQIVND (reference sequence). The V gene end was trimmed by 8 bases and the J gene end by 2 bases; junction bases not matched to a gene: 13. CDR3 in amino acids: CASGGTGTLWGNQPQHF. The DNA for the CDR3 is TGTGCCAGTGGCGGGACAGGGACCCTTTGGGGCAATCAGCCCCAGCATTTT.

The chain links TRBV6-5 to TRBJ1-2; 8 nucleotides agree with TRBD1. The V gene's germline CDR1 is MNHEY and CDR2 SVGAGI. V lost 7 bases, J lost 7 bases, and 8 bases stayed unmatched. This CDR3 comprises 13 residues. The chain's CDR3 is CASTRQGRSGYTF. CDR3 coding DNA: TGTGCCAGCACCCGACAGGGGAGGAGTGGCTACACCTTC.

The chain joins TRBV18 to TRBJ2-7; 11 bases map to TRBD2. CDR3 size: 16 residues. Germline V gives CDR1 KGHSH, CDR2 LQKENI. After removal of 0 bases from V and 6 bases from J, the junction contained 7 bases not matched to a gene. In DNA, the CDR3 is TGTGCCAGCTCACCACCGGCTAGCGGGAGGATTCTCGAGCAGTACTTC. This encodes CASSPPASGRILEQYF.

This clone was detected only once. For the CDR3, the DNA is TGTGCCAGCAGCCCTTTGGTATCAGGGGAAACAGATACGCAGTATTTT. This sequence encodes CASSPLVSGETDTQYF. The genes are TRBV11-2 and TRBJ2-3; weak D call: TRBD1 (6 bases). The CDR3 has 16 residues. The V and J ends lost 5 bases and 3 bases respectively, with 18 bases between them. Per the germline V gene, CDR1 is SGHAT and CDR2 is FQNNGV. The full variable domain, in which reference TRBV11-2 and TRBJ2-3 provide the parts outside the CDR3, is EAGVAQSPRYKIIEKRQSVAFWCNPISGHATLYWYQQILGQGPKLLIQFQNNGVVDDSQLPKDRFSAERLKGVDSTLKIQPAKLEDSAVYLCASSPLVSGETDTQYFGPGTRLTVL.

The CDR3 sequence is CASSPLGLADTEAFF. Written as DNA, the CDR3 is TGTGCCAGCAGTCCTTTGGGACTGGCGGACACTGAAGCTTTCTTT. V usage is TRBV2 and J usage is TRBJ1-1, with D tentatively TRBD1 (5 bases). Trimming shortened V by 5 bases and J by 3 bases, and 16 bases separated the two germline ends. This CDR3 comprises 15 residues. The germline CDR1 and CDR2 sequences are SNHLY and FYNNEI. Full variable domain (missing parts from reference TRBV2 and TRBJ1-1): EPEVTQTPSHQVTQMGQEVILRCVPISNHLYFYWYRQILGQKVEFLVSFYNNEISEKSEIFDDQFSVERPDGSNFTLKIRSTKLEDSAMYFCASSPLGLADTEAFFGQGTRLTVV.

The rearrangement uses TRBV11-2 and TRBJ2-7; possible D gene TRBD1, 5 bases. The germline V gene has CDR1 SGHAT and CDR2 FQNNGV. Trimming shortened V by 1 base and J by 2 bases, and 12 bases separated the two germline ends. This CDR3 contains 15 residues. The CDR3 coding sequence is TGTGCCAGCAGCTTAGGTGTCAGGGCCACCTACGAGCAGTACTTC. Translated: CASSLGVRATYEQYF.

This chain connects TRBV27 to TRBJ1-2; 7 bases agree with TRBD1. The CDR3 totals 12 residues. Germline lookup yields CDR1 MNHEY and CDR2 SMNVEV (reference sequence). J gave up 7 bases and V 2 bases, and 1 base lay outside the gene matches. CDR3 in DNA: TGTGCCAGCAGTTTACAGGGGGGTGGCTACACCTTC. It encodes CASSLQGGGYTF.

The V and J genes are TRBV5-8 and TRBJ1-6; D might be TRBD1 (6 bases). The CDR3 contains 15 residues. Germline CDR1 and CDR2: SGHTS and YDEGEE. V lost 4 bases and J lost 7, with 15 bases in between. The CDR3 spells CASSGGHGRNSPLHF. The DNA for the CDR3 is TGTGCCAGCAGCGGGGGCCACGGTAGAAATTCACCCCTCCACTTT.

V and J are TRBV21-1 and TRBJ2-2; the table's D call, TRBD1, has no DNA check behind it. TRBV21-1 is a pseudogene locus. The CDR3 totals 17 residues. This CDR3 is CASSKKCNRGNTGELFF. DNA for the CDR3: TGTGCCAGCAGCAAAAAATGTAACAGGGGAAACACCGGGGAGCTGTTTTTT.

The J gene is TRBJ2-5, the V gene TRBV7-7; D gene uncertain. This CDR3 comprises 15 residues. Per germline, CDR1 SSHAT and CDR2 FNYEAQ (reference sequence). V was shortened by 2 bases and J by 4 bases, with 14 bases between the two germline ends. In nucleotides, the CDR3 is TGTGCCAGCAGCTTATCGGAATCGAGCGTAGAGACCCAGTACTTC. Translating it yields CASSLSESSVETQYF.

The J gene is TRBJ2-2, the V gene TRBV9; D gene unclear. The CDR3 extends over 16 amino acids. Germline-derived CDR1 and CDR2 are SGDLS and YYNGEE. Trimming took 4 bases from V and 0 from J, leaving 13 bases between them. CDR3 DNA sequence: TGTGCCAGCAGCCCGCAATCGCGGTCGAACACCGGGGAGCTGTTTTTT. Its protein product is CASSPQSRSNTGELFF.

The chain couples TRBV11-3 to TRBJ2-2, with 11 bases that match TRBD1. Trimming removed 5 bases from V and 3 bases from J; junction bases left unmatched: 2. The CDR3 is 15 amino acids. CDR1 and CDR2 (germline): SGHNT, YENEEA. CDR3 in DNA: TGTGCCAGCAGCGCGGGACAGGGGGACACCGGGGAGCTGTTTTTT. It specifies CASSAGQGDTGELFF. The full variable domain, its missing parts supplied by reference TRBV11-3 and TRBJ2-2, is EAGVVQSPRYKIIEKKQPVAFWCNPISGHNTLYWYLQNLGQGPELLIRYENEEAVDDSQLPKDRFSAERLKGVDSTLKIQPAELGDSAVYLCASSAGQGDTGELFFGEGSRLTVL.

The chain uses TRBV7-9 and TRBJ1-2; 7 positions match TRBD1. Germline lookup yields CDR1 SEHNR and CDR2 FQNEAQ (reference sequence). This CDR3 comprises 15 residues. The junction had 5 bases not matched to a gene; V was cut back by 2 bases and J by 2 bases. In DNA form, the CDR3 reads TGTGCCAGCAGCTTAAAGGGGGCCCAGAACTATGGCTACACCTTC. Encoded protein: CASSLKGAQNYGYTF.

The chain joins TRBV2 to TRBJ1-2, with TRBD1 matching over 7 bases. The CDR3 extends over 11 amino acids. V dropped 6 bases and J dropped 8; count of bases not matched to a gene: 3. In germline, CDR1 is SNHLY, CDR2 FYNNEI. The CDR3 here is CASRQGGGYTF. The CDR3 DNA is TGTGCCAGCAGGCAGGGGGGAGGCTACACCTTC.

V usage is TRBV6-5 and J usage is TRBJ1-1; no definite D call. The germline V gene encodes CDR1 MNHEY and CDR2 SVGAGI. V was shortened by 8 bases and J by 1 base, with 11 bases between the two germline ends. The CDR3 covers 13 residues. CDR3 amino acids: CASLGDGNTEAFF. In nucleotides, the CDR3 is TGTGCCAGCCTCGGGGATGGGAACACTGAAGCTTTCTTT.

The V and J genes are TRBV19 and TRBJ1-1; 10 nucleotides agree with TRBD1. V was pared by 3 bases and J by 5 bases, with 3 bases of the junction left unmatched. This CDR3 has 14 residues. The germline CDR1 and CDR2 sequences are LNHDA and SQIVND (reference sequence). CDR3 sequence: CASSIGTGVTEAFF. The CDR3 coding sequence is TGTGCCAGTAGTATTGGGACAGGGGTGACTGAAGCTTTCTTT.

This clone was counted a few times. The chain links TRBV3-1 (or the pseudogene TRBV3-2) to TRBJ1-1; 7 bases are a match to TRBD1. CDR3 length: 14 residues. Germline CDR1 and CDR2: LGHDT and YNNKEL (reference sequence). V was clipped by 4 bases and J by 1 base; unmatched bases: 3. CDR3 sequence reads: CASSPYRGNTEAFF. The DNA for the CDR3 is TGTGCCAGCAGCCCGTACAGGGGGAACACTGAAGCTTTCTTT.

The rearrangement links TRBV11-3 to TRBJ2-2; TRBD1 might be the D (6 bases). V lost 1 base and J lost 2, with 14 bases in between. Germline CDR1 SGHNT, CDR2 YENEEA. CDR3 length: 17 amino acids. This chain's CDR3 is CASSLVGWGLNTGELFF. The CDR3 DNA reads as TGTGCCAGCAGCTTAGTGGGGTGGGGGCTAAACACCGGGGAGCTGTTTTTT.

The chain employs TRBV29-1 and TRBJ2-1; 7 bases line up with TRBD1. The CDR3 contains 13 residues. With V trimmed by 4 bases and J by 6 bases, 6 bases remained unmatched. Germline lookup yields CDR1 SQVTM and CDR2 ANQGSEA. The CDR3 spells CSVVRQGPNEQFF. The CDR3 DNA reads TGCAGCGTTGTAAGACAGGGACCCAATGAGCAGTTCTTC.

This chain uses TRBV9 with TRBJ1-4; 9 positions match TRBD1. The CDR3 loop spans 18 amino acids. In germline, CDR1 is SGDLS, CDR2 YYNGEE. Unmatched junction bases numbered 14, after V lost 6 bases and J lost 2 bases. The CDR3 loop is CASTRSRDRAETNEKLFF. CDR3 DNA sequence: TGTGCCAGCACCCGTAGCCGGGACAGGGCCGAGACTAATGAAAAACTGTTTTTT.

The CDR3 DNA reads TGTGCCAGCAGTCGGGGGGTGAGCACAGATACGCAGTATTTT. It translates to CASSRGVSTDTQYF. The chain couples TRBV11-2 to TRBJ2-3; 7 bases map to TRBD2. Germline loops: CDR1 SGHAT, CDR2 FQNNGV. This CDR3 region has 14 residues. Germline trimming cut 6 bases from V and 0 bases from J; bases unmatched to any gene: 3.

The chain carries TRBV19 and TRBJ1-1; TRBD1 agrees at 8 bases. CDR1 is LNHDA and CDR2 is SQIVND in the germline V gene (reference sequence). V lost 7 bases, J lost 3 bases, and 7 bases stayed unmatched. The CDR3 extends over 14 amino acids. CDR3 amino acids: CASTSTGGYTEAFF. DNA of the CDR3: TGTGCCAGTACCAGCACAGGGGGATACACTGAAGCTTTCTTT. Complete variable domain (other parts from reference TRBV19 and TRBJ1-1): DGGITQSPKYLFRKEGQNVTLSCEQNLNHDAMYWYRQDPGQGLRLIYYSQIVNDFQKGDIAEGYSVSREKKESFPLTVTSAQKNPTAFYLCASTSTGGYTEAFFGQGTRLTVV.

The chain has TRBV19 and TRBJ2-1; 12 bases fit TRBD2. The germline CDR1 and CDR2 sequences are LNHDA and SQIVND (reference sequence). J gave up 4 bases and V 5 bases, and 6 bases lay outside the gene matches. The CDR3 length is 16 residues. The CDR3 loop reads CASSLSSGGAYNEQFF. For the CDR3, the DNA is TGTGCCAGTAGTCTGTCTAGCGGGGGGGCGTACAATGAGCAGTTCTTC.